The present T cell receptor beta chain was sequenced within a study of blood T cells in healthy people across ages. Study details: About one barcoded beta molecule per two T cells was the capture yield of template switching.

In regard to this clonotype: Its antigen is currently unknown.

Overall study findings and caveats: Not knowing donor CMV status may have confounded expanded clonotype changes. Unsorted PBMCs ruled out conclusive naive versus antigen-experienced comparison. Strong correlation linked observed beta diversity and percent naive T cells.

The germline V gene encodes CDR1 MDHEN and CDR2 SYDVKM. V lost 3 bases to trimming and J lost 7 bases, with 12 bases between them. CDR3 size: 13 residues. Sample-barcoded 5' priming and a J-beta primer mix drove a second PCR of 7 to 11 cycles. Using its own MiXCR run on the 5' RACE reads, TCRdb lists one record per CDR3 protein. The sample holds nearly 1 million distinct CDR3 sequences, just over 50% seen once. V and J are TRBV28 and TRBJ1-1, with D possibly TRBD1 on 6 matching bases. The sequence came from a woman in her sixties or seventies in good health. The specimen sequenced was blood. As DNA, the CDR3 is TGTGCCAGCAGTTTGGGACACAAACTTGAAGCTTTCTTT. Amino acids: CASSLGHKLEAFF.